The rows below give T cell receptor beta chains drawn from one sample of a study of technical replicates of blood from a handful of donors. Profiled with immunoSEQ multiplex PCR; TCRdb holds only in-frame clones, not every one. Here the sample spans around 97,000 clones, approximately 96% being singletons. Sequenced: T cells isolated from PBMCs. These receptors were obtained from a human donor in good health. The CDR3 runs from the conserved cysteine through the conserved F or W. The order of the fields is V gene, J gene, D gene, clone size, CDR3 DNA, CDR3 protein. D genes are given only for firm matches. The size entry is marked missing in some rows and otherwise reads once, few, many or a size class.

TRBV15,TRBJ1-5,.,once,TGTGCCACCAGCAGAGGACTTGGCGGGCAGCCCCAGCATTTT,CATSRGLGGQPQHF
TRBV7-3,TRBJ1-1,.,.,TGTGCCAGCAGCTTAAAAGCGGCGAGGTGGAAGCAAATGAACACTGAAGCTTTCTTT,CASSLKAARWKQMNTEAFF
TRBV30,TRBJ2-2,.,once,TGTGCCTGGAGAATCGGGTTGACCACCGGGGAGCTGTTTTTT,CAWRIGLTTGELFF
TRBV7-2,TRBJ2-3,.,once,TGTGCCAGCAGCCCGCTAACTAGTTCAGATACGCAGTATTTT,CASSPLTSSDTQYF
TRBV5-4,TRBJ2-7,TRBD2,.,TGTGCCAGCAGCTTAGGTAGCGGGCAAACCTACGAGCAGTACTTC,CASSLGSGQTYEQYF
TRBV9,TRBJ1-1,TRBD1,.,TGTGCCAGCAGCGTGGGGGACAGGTTACCCACCGGTTTCTTT,CASSVGDRLPTGFF
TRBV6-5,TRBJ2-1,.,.,TGTGCCAGCAGCTCCTCGGGGAGTGAGCAGTTCTTC,CASSSSGSEQFF
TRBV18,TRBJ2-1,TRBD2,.,TGTGCCAGCTCGTCAACCCCACTAGCGGCGGAATATTACAATGAGCAGTTCTTC,CASSSTPLAAEYYNEQFF
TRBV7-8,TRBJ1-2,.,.,TGTGCCAGCAGCTTAATATTGGGCCAGCAGTATGGCTACACCTTC,CASSLILGQQYGYTF
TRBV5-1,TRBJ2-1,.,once,TGCGCCAGCAGTTTCGGGTACAATGAGCAGTTCTTC,CASSFGYNEQFF
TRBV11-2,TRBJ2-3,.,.,TGTGCCAGCAGCTTAGAATACGGGGGCACAGATACGCAGTATTTT,CASSLEYGGTDTQYF
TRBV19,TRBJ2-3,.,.,TGTGCCAGTAGTTCGATGACTGAACCCACAGATACGCAGTATTTT,CASSSMTEPTDTQYF
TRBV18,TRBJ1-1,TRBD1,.,TGTGCCAGCTCACCACCGGGACAGCCGACCCTTGAAGCTTTCTTT,CASSPPGQPTLEAFF
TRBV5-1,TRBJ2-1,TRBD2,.,TGCGCCAGCAGCTTGGCCGGCCGACTAGCGGGATACAATGAGCAGTTCTTC,CASSLAGRLAGYNEQFF
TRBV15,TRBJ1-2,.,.,TGTGCCACCAGCAGAGGCGTGGACAGCAACTATGGCTACACCTTC,CATSRGVDSNYGYTF
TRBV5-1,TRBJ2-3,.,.,TGCGCCAGCAGCTTTAGCGAAACATACACAGATACGCAGTATTTT,CASSFSETYTDTQYF
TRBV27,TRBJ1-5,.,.,TGTGCCAGCAGTCCAACGAGTGGTAGCAATCAGCCCCAGCATTTT,CASSPTSGSNQPQHF
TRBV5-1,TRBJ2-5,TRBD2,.,TGCGCCAGCAGCCCTCTCGCCGGACTAGGGAAGGAGACCCAGTACTTC,CASSPLAGLGKETQYF
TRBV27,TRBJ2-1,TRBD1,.,TGTGCCAGCAGTAAGGGGACAGGCGGAAACTACAATGAGCAGTTCTTC,CASSKGTGGNYNEQFF
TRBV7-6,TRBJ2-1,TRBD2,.,TGTGCCAGCAGCCCGGGACTAGCATATAATGAGCAGTTCTTC,CASSPGLAYNEQFF
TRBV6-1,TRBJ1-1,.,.,TGTGCCAGCAAGGCAGAGGTAGTCACTGAAGCTTTCTTT,CASKAEVVTEAFF
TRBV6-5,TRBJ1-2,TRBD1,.,TGTGCCAGCATTGGGGGACAGCCTGAAAACTATGGCTACACCTTC,CASIGGQPENYGYTF
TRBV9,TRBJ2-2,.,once,TGTGCCAGCAGCCCAAACACCGGGGAGCTGTTTTTT,CASSPNTGELFF
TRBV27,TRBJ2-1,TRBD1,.,TGTGCCAGCAGTTTGGGACAGGGCTCACATGAGCAGTTCTTC,CASSLGQGSHEQFF
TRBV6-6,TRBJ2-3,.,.,TGTGCCAGCAGTTATCCAACATCTAGGGATACGCAGTATTTT,CASSYPTSRDTQYF
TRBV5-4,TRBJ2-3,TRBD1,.,TGTGCCAGCAGCTTGGGACAGGGGTTAGATACGCAGTATTTT,CASSLGQGLDTQYF
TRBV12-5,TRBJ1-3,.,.,TGTGCTAGTGGTTTGGGGTCTACTGGAAACACCATATATTTT,CASGLGSTGNTIYF
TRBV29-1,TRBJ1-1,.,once,TGCAGCGCACCCACCGCAGGGAACACTGAAGCTTTCTTT,CSAPTAGNTEAFF
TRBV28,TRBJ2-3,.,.,TGTGCCAGCAGTTCAGGGACAGATACGCAGTATTTT,CASSSGTDTQYF
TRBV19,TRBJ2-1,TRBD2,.,TGTGCCAGTAGTATAGCGGGAGGACCTAACAATGAGCAGTTCTTC,CASSIAGGPNNEQFF
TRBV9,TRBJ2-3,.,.,TGTGCCAGCAGCGTAGCAGCCCAGGGGATCACAGATACGCAGTATTTT,CASSVAAQGITDTQYF
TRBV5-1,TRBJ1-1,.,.,TGCGCCAGCAGTATGTTAGATCCCATGAACACTGAAGCTTTCTTT,CASSMLDPMNTEAFF
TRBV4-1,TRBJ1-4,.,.,TGCGCCAGCAGCCAAGGGGGCCGCACTAATGAAAAACTGTTTTTT,CASSQGGRTNEKLFF
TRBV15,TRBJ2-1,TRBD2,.,TGTGCCACCAGCAGAGCGGGAGGGTTATACAATGAGCAGTTCTTC,CATSRAGGLYNEQFF
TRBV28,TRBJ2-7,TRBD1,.,TGTGCCAGCAGTTCGGGACAGGCCTTCCCCTACGAGCAGTACTTC,CASSSGQAFPYEQYF
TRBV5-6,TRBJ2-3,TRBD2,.,TGTGCCAGCAGCTTGATGACTAGCGGGAGGACAGATACGCAGTATTTT,CASSLMTSGRTDTQYF
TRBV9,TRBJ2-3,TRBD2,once,TGTGCCAGCAGCGCCTCTAGCGGCGTCACAGATACGCAGTATTTT,CASSASSGVTDTQYF
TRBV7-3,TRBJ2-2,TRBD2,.,TGTGCCAGCAGCTTACCTAGCGGGATTAACACCGGGGAGCTGTTTTTT,CASSLPSGINTGELFF
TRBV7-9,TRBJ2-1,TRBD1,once,TGTGCCAGCAGCTTATTGGGGGACCGGGACAGGGATGATGAGCAGTTCTTC,CASSLLGDRDRDDEQFF
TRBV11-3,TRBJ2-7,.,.,TGTGCCAGCAGCTCTACCAACTACGAGCAGTACTTC,CASSSTNYEQYF
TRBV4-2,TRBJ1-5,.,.,TGTGCCAGCAGCCAAGACGGGGTGGGGCAGCCCCAGCATTTT,CASSQDGVGQPQHF
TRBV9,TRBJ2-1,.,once,TGTGCCAGCAGCCCTAAAGGTGGGAGTGAGCAGTTCTTC,CASSPKGGSEQFF
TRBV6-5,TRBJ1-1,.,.,TGTGCCAGCAGCGAAGTAGGAGACACTGAAGCTTTCTTT,CASSEVGDTEAFF
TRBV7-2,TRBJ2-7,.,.,TGTGCCAGCAGCTTAGCGGCGGATCGGTCCTACGAGCAGTACTTC,CASSLAADRSYEQYF
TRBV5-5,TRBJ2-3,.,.,TGTGCCAGCAGCCCTGGCATAGATACGCAGTATTTT,CASSPGIDTQYF
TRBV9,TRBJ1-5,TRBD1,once,TGTGCCAGCAGCCCCAGGGGGGAGGTCAATCAGCCCCAGCATTTT,CASSPRGEVNQPQHF
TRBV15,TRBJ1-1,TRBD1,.,TGTGCCACGAATCGGGACAGGGTGAACACTGAAGCTTTCTTT,CATNRDRVNTEAFF
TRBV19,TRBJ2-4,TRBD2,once,TGTGCCAGTAGTTCCCCTAGCGGGAGTGCCAAAAACATTCAGTACTTC,CASSSPSGSAKNIQYF
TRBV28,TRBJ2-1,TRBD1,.,TGTGCCAGCAGTTTTCGGCCAGGGGGTAGTGAGCAGTTCTTC,CASSFRPGGSEQFF
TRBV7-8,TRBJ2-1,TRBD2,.,TGTGCCAGCAGCTTTTCCGGGACTAGCGCCTACAATGAGCAGTTCTTC,CASSFSGTSAYNEQFF
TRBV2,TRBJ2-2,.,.,TGTGCCAGCAGATTGCAGGGACAAGCGACCGGGGAGCTGTTTTTT,CASRLQGQATGELFF
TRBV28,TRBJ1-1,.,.,TGTGCCAGCAGGACTGACCCGAACACTGAAGCTTTCTTT,CASRTDPNTEAFF